One and the same sample provided the 13 T cell receptor beta chains below, sequenced in a study of technical replicates of blood from several donors. Clones were sequenced by immunoSEQ multiplex PCR, and TCRdb holds only the in-frame ones, with some missing. The sample records approximately 88,000 clones, 95% to 97% being singletons. The sample taken for sequencing was T cells isolated from PBMCs. These receptors originate from a human donor in good health.

The rearrangement uses TRBV27 and TRBJ2-7; 7 bases align to TRBD2. The germline gives CDR1 MNHEY, CDR2 SMNVEV (reference sequence). There are 16 residues in the CDR3. J was trimmed by 3 bases and V by 0 bases; bases with no gene match: 8. The CDR3 bases are TGTGCCAGCAGTTTATCGACCGGGACTATCATCTACGAGCAGTACTTC. It yields the protein CASSLSTGTIIYEQYF.

Written as DNA, the CDR3 is TGCGCCAGCAGCCAGGGCCGGGGCTATGGCTACACCTTC. Translating it yields CASSQGRGYGYTF. This rearrangement joins TRBV4-3 to TRBJ1-2; unclear D gene. Germline CDR1 reads LGHNA; CDR2 reads YSLEER. The CDR3 totals 13 residues. The germline V and J ends were trimmed by 3 bases and 4 bases, with 9 bases remaining between them.

V gene TRBV2 combines with J gene TRBJ2-3, with D uncertain. V dropped 8 bases and J dropped 10 bases, with 10 bases sitting between them. Germline CDR1 is SNHLY and CDR2 is FYNNEI. The CDR3 is 10 amino acids. In DNA, the CDR3 is TGTGCCAGCCAGGCAGACCCGCAGTATTTT. Translating it yields CASQADPQYF. Supplemented by reference TRBV2 and TRBJ2-3, the full variable domain reads EPEVTQTPSHQVTQMGQEVILRCVPISNHLYFYWYRQILGQKVEFLVSFYNNEISEKSEIFDDQFSVERPDGSNFTLKIRSTKLEDSAMYFCASQADPQYFGPGTRLTVL.

The chain uses TRBV30 and TRBJ1-3; no clear D gene. The V end was cut by 0 bases, the J end by 2 bases, with 8 bases between. Germline CDR1 GTSNPN, CDR2 SVGIG (reference sequence). This CDR3 has 14 residues. CDR3 in DNA: TGTGCCTGGAGTGTTTATAATCCTGGAAACACCATATATTTT. It encodes CAWSVYNPGNTIYF.

The chain links TRBV27 to TRBJ2-5, with 9 nucleotides matching TRBD1. The CDR3 has 15 amino acids. The germline V gene has CDR1 MNHEY and CDR2 SMNVEV (reference sequence). V shed 2 bases, J shed 4 bases, and the junction held 5 bases outside the gene matches. The CDR3 here is CASSLNRGRRETQYF. Written as DNA, the CDR3 is TGTGCCAGCAGTTTAAACAGGGGGCGCAGAGAGACCCAGTACTTC.

This chain connects TRBV19 to TRBJ1-1; no firm D call. V lost 3 bases, J lost 5 bases, and 13 bases lay in between. CDR1 is LNHDA, CDR2 SQIVND, per germline (reference sequence). There are 14 residues in the CDR3. The CDR3 DNA reads TGTGCCAGTAGTATGACGGCCCTCGGGACTGAAGCTTTCTTT. Its protein product is CASSMTALGTEAFF.

The rearrangement joins TRBV19 to TRBJ1-5, with no clear D. Per germline, CDR1 LNHDA and CDR2 SQIVND (reference sequence). With 3 bases removed from V and 5 bases from J, the gap between germline ends came to 20 bases. CDR3 length: 17 residues. The CDR3 DNA is TGTGCCAGTAGTATTCCCCAGTCCTCCAGGTTGGATCAGCCCCAGCATTTT. It encodes CASSIPQSSRLDQPQHF. The full variable domain, its missing parts supplied by reference TRBV19 and TRBJ1-5, is DGGITQSPKYLFRKEGQNVTLSCEQNLNHDAMYWYRQDPGQGLRLIYYSQIVNDFQKGDIAEGYSVSREKKESFPLTVTSAQKNPTAFYLCASSIPQSSRLDQPQHFGDGTRLSIL.

V is TRBV27 and J is TRBJ2-3; perhaps TRBD1 as D (5 bases). From germline, CDR1 is MNHEY and CDR2 SMNVEV (reference sequence). The V end was cut by 5 bases, the J end by 5 bases, with 17 bases between. There are 15 residues in the CDR3. In DNA form, the CDR3 reads TGTGCCAGCAGTCCCATCGAAGGGGTTAGAGATACGCAGTATTTT. It codes for CASSPIEGVRDTQYF.

This chain connects TRBV25-1 to TRBJ2-1; 9 nucleotides line up with TRBD2. CDR1 is MGHDK, CDR2 SYGVNS, per germline. The CDR3 contains 14 residues. V was pared by 10 bases and J by 7 bases, with 11 bases of the junction left unmatched. The CDR3 here is CATSRAGGRNEQFF. The CDR3 bases are TGTGCCACCTCCAGAGCGGGAGGTAGGAATGAGCAGTTCTTC.

The rearrangement links TRBV6-6 to TRBJ2-3; 10 positions match TRBD2. The CDR3 spans 15 residues. Germline CDR1 reads MNHNY; CDR2 reads SVGAGI (reference sequence). V shed 2 bases, J shed 1 base, and the junction held 0 bases outside the gene matches. CDR3 nucleotide sequence: TGTGCCAGCAGTTACCTAGCGGGAGGCACAGATACGCAGTATTTT. Translating it yields CASSYLAGGTDTQYF.

The chain uses TRBV4-3 and TRBJ2-2, with TRBD2 as a possible D gene (6 bases). The CDR3 is 18 residues long. CDR1 and CDR2 (germline): LGHNA, YSLEER. V was shortened by 2 bases and J by 3 bases, with 19 bases between the two germline ends. CDR3 bases: TGCGCCAGCAGCCAATGGGGGACTCGCAGGGAGCACACCGGGGAGCTGTTTTTT. It codes for CASSQWGTRREHTGELFF.

This chain uses TRBV30 with TRBJ2-2; tentatively, D is TRBD1 (5 bases). The V and J ends lost 4 bases and 5 bases respectively, with 17 bases between them. This CDR3 has 15 residues. Germline values: CDR1 GTSNPN, CDR2 SVGIG (reference sequence). CDR3 residues: CAWNSIGQGTGELFF. CDR3 bases: TGTGCCTGGAATTCGATAGGGCAGGGTACCGGGGAGCTGTTTTTT.

The J gene is TRBJ2-2, the V gene TRBV9, with D hard to call. Germline V gives CDR1 SGDLS, CDR2 YYNGEE. V lost 0 bases to trimming and J lost 0 bases, with 9 bases between them. The CDR3 runs 16 residues. The CDR3 loop is CASSVALGPNTGELFF. The CDR3 bases are TGTGCCAGCAGCGTAGCTCTGGGCCCGAACACCGGGGAGCTGTTTTTT.